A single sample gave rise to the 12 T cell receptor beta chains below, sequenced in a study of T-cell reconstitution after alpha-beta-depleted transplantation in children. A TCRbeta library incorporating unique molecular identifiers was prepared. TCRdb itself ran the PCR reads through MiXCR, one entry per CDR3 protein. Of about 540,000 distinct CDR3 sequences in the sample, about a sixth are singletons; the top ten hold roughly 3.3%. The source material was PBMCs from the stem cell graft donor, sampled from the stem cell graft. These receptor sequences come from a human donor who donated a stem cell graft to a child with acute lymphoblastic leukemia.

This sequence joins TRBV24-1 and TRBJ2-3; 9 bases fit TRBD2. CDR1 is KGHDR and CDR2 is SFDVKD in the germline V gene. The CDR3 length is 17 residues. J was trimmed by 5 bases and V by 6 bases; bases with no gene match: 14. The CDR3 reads CATSWGPSGTPEDTQYF. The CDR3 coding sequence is TGTGCCACCAGTTGGGGGCCTAGCGGGACTCCAGAAGATACGCAGTATTTT.

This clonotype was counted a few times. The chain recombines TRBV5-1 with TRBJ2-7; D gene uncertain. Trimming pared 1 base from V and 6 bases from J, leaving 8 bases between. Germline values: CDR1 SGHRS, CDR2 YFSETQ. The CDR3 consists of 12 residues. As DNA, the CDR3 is TGCGCCAGCAGCTTGTCGGGCCTCGAGCAGTACTTC. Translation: CASSLSGLEQYF.

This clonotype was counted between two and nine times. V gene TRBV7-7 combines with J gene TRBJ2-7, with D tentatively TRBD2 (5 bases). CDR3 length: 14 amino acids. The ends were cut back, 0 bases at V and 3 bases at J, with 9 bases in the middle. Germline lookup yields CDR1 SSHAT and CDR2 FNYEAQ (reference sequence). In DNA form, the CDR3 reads TGTGCCAGCAGCTTAGCCGAGGGCAGCTACGAGCAGTACTTC. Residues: CASSLAEGSYEQYF.

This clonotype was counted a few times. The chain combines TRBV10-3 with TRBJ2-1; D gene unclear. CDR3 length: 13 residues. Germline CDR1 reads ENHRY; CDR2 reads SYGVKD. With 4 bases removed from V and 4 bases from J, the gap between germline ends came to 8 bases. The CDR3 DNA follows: TGTGCCATCAGTGTAAGCTCATACAATGAGCAGTTCTTC. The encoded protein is CAISVSSYNEQFF.

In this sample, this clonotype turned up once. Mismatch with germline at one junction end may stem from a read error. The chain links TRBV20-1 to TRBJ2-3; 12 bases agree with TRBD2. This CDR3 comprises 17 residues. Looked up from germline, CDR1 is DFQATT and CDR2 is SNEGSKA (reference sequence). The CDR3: CCASPPLTSGSADTQYF. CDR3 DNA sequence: TGCTGTGCTTCTCCTCCCTTGACTAGCGGGAGCGCAGATACGCAGTATTTT.

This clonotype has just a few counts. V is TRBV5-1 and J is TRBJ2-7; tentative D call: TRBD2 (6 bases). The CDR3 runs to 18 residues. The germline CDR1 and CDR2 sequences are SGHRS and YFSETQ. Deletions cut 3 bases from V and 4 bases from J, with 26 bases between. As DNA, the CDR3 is TGCGCCAGCAGCTACCCCCGGGACTCCTCAACACCGGGATACGAGCAGTACTTC. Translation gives CASSYPRDSSTPGYEQYF.

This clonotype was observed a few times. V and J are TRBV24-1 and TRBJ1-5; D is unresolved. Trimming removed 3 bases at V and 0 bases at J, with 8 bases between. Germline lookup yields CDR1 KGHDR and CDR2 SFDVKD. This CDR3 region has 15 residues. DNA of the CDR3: TGTGCCACCAGTGATGGAAAGAATAGCAATCAGCCCCAGCATTTT. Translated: CATSDGKNSNQPQHF.

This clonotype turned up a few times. CDR3 DNA sequence: TGTGCCAGCAGCTTGGGTTTCGCCACGGATGAGCAGTTCTTC. Translated: CASSLGFATDEQFF. The V gene is TRBV5-8, the J gene TRBJ2-1; D gene unclear. Germline V lookup: CDR1 SGHTS, CDR2 YDEGEE. The CDR3 contains 14 residues. Trimming removed 0 bases from V and 8 bases from J, with 12 bases in between.

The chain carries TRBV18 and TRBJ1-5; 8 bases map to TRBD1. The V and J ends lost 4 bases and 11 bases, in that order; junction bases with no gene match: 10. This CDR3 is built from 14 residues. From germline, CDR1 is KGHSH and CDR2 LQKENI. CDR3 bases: TGTGCCAGCTCACTCGACAGGGGCCCCAGGGCCCAGCATTTT. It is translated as CASSLDRGPRAQHF.

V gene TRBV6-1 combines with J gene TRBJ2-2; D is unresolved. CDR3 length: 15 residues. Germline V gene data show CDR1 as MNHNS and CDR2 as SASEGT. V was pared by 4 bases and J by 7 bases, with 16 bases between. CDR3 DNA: TGTGCCAGCAGTGTTACTCCTCCTTCCGGCGGGGAGCTGTTTTTT. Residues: CASSVTPPSGGELFF.

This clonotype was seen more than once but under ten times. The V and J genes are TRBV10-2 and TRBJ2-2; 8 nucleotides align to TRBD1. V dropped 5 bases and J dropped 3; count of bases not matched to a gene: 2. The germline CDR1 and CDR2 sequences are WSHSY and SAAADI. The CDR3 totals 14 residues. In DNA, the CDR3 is TGCGCCAGCAGTCAGGGGGCGTACACCGGGGAGCTGTTTTTT. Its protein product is CASSQGAYTGELFF.

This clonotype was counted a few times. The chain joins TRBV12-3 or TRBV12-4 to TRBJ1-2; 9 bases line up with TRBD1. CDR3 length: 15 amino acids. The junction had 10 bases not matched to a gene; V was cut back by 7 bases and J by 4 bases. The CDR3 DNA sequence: TGTGCCAGCACCTCGGGACAGGGAAGTCGCTATGGCTACACCTTC. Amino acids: CASTSGQGSRYGYTF.